This TCR beta chain was sequenced during a study of T cell changes during pregnancy in multiple sclerosis. Data came from immunoSEQ multiplex PCR; TCRdb stores just in-frame clones and leaves some out. The table has about 84,000 clones, around 94% seen once. This CDR3 contains 18 residues. Losses at the gene ends were 4 bases for V and 4 bases for J; bases not matched to a gene: 12. Germline V CDR1 and CDR2: MNHEY, SMNVEV (reference sequence). The origin of this receptor is a female donor in good health, enrolled as a control in a pregnancy study. The chain links TRBV27 to TRBJ2-5; TRBD2 aligns across 13 bases. Sequenced here: peripheral blood, sampled in the second trimester of pregnancy. CDR3 sequence reads: CASSSLAGGPNSRETQYF. In nucleotides, the CDR3 is TGTGCCAGCAGTTCACTAGCGGGAGGGCCCAACTCGAGAGAGACCCAGTACTTC.